This is a list of T cell receptor beta chains from one sample in a study of blood T cell repertoires in COVID-19. Only in-frame clones appear in the TCRdb table, and some are missing; sequencing was by immunoSEQ multiplex PCR. The data show fewer than 250,000 clones, approximately 86% seen once. Sample: peripheral blood. The receptors shown here come from a man between 40 and 49 years old with acute or convalescent COVID-19. The CDR3 runs from the conserved cysteine through the conserved F or W.

v_gene: TRBV5-1; j_gene: TRBJ1-1; CDR3aa: CASSYQWEGNWSGAFF
v_gene: TRBV25-1; j_gene: TRBJ2-2; CDR3aa: CASSAFVAGGPGGELFF
v_gene: TRBV12-3/TRBV12-4; j_gene: TRBJ1-1; CDR3aa: CASSLPPGSEAFF
v_gene: TRBV10-3; j_gene: TRBJ1-5; CDR3aa: CAISESETGRYQPQHF
v_gene: TRBV5-1; j_gene: TRBJ1-1; CDR3aa: CASSLGGAARDTEAFF
v_gene: TRBV6-6; j_gene: TRBJ1-2; CDR3aa: CASSHRGPHGYTF
v_gene: TRBV6-5; j_gene: TRBJ1-5; CDR3aa: CASSYGRGGQPQHF
v_gene: TRBV24-1; j_gene: TRBJ2-1; CDR3aa: CATSGTPYNEQFF
v_gene: TRBV2; j_gene: TRBJ1-2; CDR3aa: CASSVTSDYGYTF
v_gene: TRBV5-1; j_gene: TRBJ2-2; CDR3aa: CASSLGGSNTGELFF
v_gene: TRBV27; j_gene: TRBJ2-1; CDR3aa: CATKGLFSYNEQFF